This T cell receptor (beta chain) is from a study of blood T cells in healthy people across ages. PCR was performed a second time for roughly 7 to 12 cycles using a sample-barcoded 5' primer and a J-beta primer mix. MiXCR, run by TCRdb on the 5' RACE reads, gives a single entry per CDR3 protein. Among 800,000 to 1,000,000 distinct CDR3 sequences listed, roughly 48% were seen once. The CDR3 runs to 14 residues. The chain joins TRBV21-1 to TRBJ2-7. TRBV21-1 constitutes a pseudogene. This sequence originates from a man younger than 40 in good health. The sequencing input was blood. The CDR3 sequence: CASSKRPSYYEQYF. The CDR3 nucleotides are TGTGCCAGCAGCAAGCGCCCGTCGTACTACGAGCAGTACTTC.